A single sample gave rise to the 22 T cell receptor beta chains below, sequenced in a study of regulatory T cells in long-lasting Graves disease. Described time point: persistent/refractory GD, antithyroid drugs over 5 years with positive TRAb. PBMC RNA served as the TCR library source. Combining iRepertoire HTBI primers with Arm-PCR of CDR3 regions, the authors built TCR beta libraries. MiXCR, run by TCRdb on the multiplex PCR reads, gives a single entry per CDR3 protein. The sample shows roughly 450,000 distinct CDR3 sequences, approximately 23% of them seen only once. This sample comprised peripheral blood mononuclear cells (PBMCs), obtained when the disease was refractory, from a patient treated with antithyroid drugs. The receptors were gathered from a female donor with Graves disease.

This clonotype was detected ten times or more. V is TRBV14 and J is TRBJ1-5, with a tentative D call TRBD1 (6 bases). The CDR3 length is 17 residues. Germline values: CDR1 SGHDN, CDR2 FVKESK. The V end lost 4 bases, the J end lost 3 bases, and 19 bases lay between the germline ends. CDR3 in DNA: TGTGCCAGCAGCCTCCTAGCGGGGGCGCGGATCAATCAGCCCCAGCATTTT. It codes for CASSLLAGARINQPQHF.

This clonotype was recorded at least ten times. The J gene is TRBJ1-1, the V gene TRBV29-1, with no clear D. V gave up 6 bases and J gave up 8 bases, with 13 bases separating them. From germline, CDR1 is SQVTM and CDR2 ANQGSEA. CDR3 length equals 11 residues. CDR3: CSVQSGEEAFF. The CDR3 nucleotides are TGCAGCGTCCAAAGTGGGGAGGAAGCTTTCTTT.

This clonotype was observed at least ten times. The chain uses TRBV15 and TRBJ1-1; no reliable D call. Germline CDR1 reads LNHNV; CDR2 reads YYDKDF (reference sequence). The CDR3 has 14 amino acids. V lost 5 bases, J lost 10 bases, and 20 bases lay in between. The CDR3 coding sequence is TGTGCCACCAGCCAAGACCGCGGTAGTCAAGGAGCTTTCTTT. This translates into CATSQDRGSQGAFF.

In this sample, this clonotype turned up a few times. V is TRBV7-2 and J is TRBJ2-5, with TRBD2 as a possible D gene (5 bases). V dropped 5 bases and J dropped 0 bases, with 10 bases sitting between them. Germline V CDR1 and CDR2: SGHTA, FQGNSA. The CDR3 contains 14 residues. In DNA form, the CDR3 reads TGTGCCAGCAGCCCGCGGGCAAACCAAGAGACCCAGTACTTC. Its protein product is CASSPRANQETQYF.

This clonotype occurred many times. The rearrangement uses TRBV6-1 and TRBJ1-5; no reliable D call. Germline lookup yields CDR1 MNHNS and CDR2 SASEGT. Trimming stripped 6 bases from V and 6 bases from J, with 12 bases between. The CDR3 has 13 residues. The CDR3 DNA reads as TGTGCCAGCAGCCCCGCGGATACTCAGCCCCAGCATTTT. Its protein is CASSPADTQPQHF.

Only a few counts were recorded for this clonotype. The rearrangement joins TRBV10-3 to TRBJ2-7, with D maybe TRBD2 (6 bases). With 11 bases removed from V and 1 base from J, the gap between germline ends came to 21 bases. CDR3 length equals 15 residues. Per the germline V gene, CDR1 is ENHRY and CDR2 is SYGVKD. The CDR3 region is CASSAGTENSYEQYF. The CDR3 DNA reads TGTGCCTCCTCAGCGGGCACGGAGAATTCCTACGAGCAGTACTTC.

This clonotype was recorded at least ten times. DNA of the CDR3: TGCAGCATTAAGTCCCTCAGTTCACGGGAGCAGTACTTC. Translation gives CSIKSLSSREQYF. The chain carries TRBV29-1 and TRBJ2-7; D not resolved. V was trimmed by 8 bases and J by 7 bases, leaving 21 bases between them. Germline V gene data show CDR1 as SQVTM and CDR2 as ANQGSEA. The CDR3 contains 13 residues.

There are many counts of this clonotype. V and J are TRBV28 and TRBJ1-1, with D possibly matching TRBD1 (5 bases). Trimming took 7 bases from V and 5 from J, leaving 11 bases between them. This CDR3 is built from 12 residues. Per germline, CDR1 MDHEN and CDR2 SYDVKM. For the CDR3, the DNA is TGTGCCAGCATAAGGCAGGGAACTGAAGCTTTCTTT. It translates to CASIRQGTEAFF.

At least ten counts were recorded for this clonotype. The CDR3 region has the DNA TGTGCCAGCAGCTTAGGGAGGACAGGGGATCAGCCCCAGCATTTT. It is translated as CASSLGRTGDQPQHF. The chain links TRBV7-8 to TRBJ1-5; 9 nucleotides match TRBD1. The CDR3 consists of 15 residues. Germline loops: CDR1 SGHVS, CDR2 FQNEAQ. V shed 1 base, J shed 5 bases, and the junction held 3 bases outside the gene matches.

The sample holds many counts of this clonotype. The chain has TRBV6-1 and TRBJ2-2; tentatively, D is TRBD2 (7 bases). V gave up 1 base and J gave up 7 bases, with 22 bases separating them. The CDR3 is made up of 18 amino acids. The germline V gene has CDR1 MNHNS and CDR2 SASEGT. CDR3 region: CASSEEAVGGADVGELFF. CDR3 nucleotides: TGTGCCAGCAGTGAAGAAGCGGTAGGGGGGGCGGATGTCGGGGAGCTGTTTTTT.

This clonotype showed up many times. The chain links TRBV29-1 to TRBJ1-1; D gene unclear. Deletions cut 7 bases from V and 4 bases from J, with 22 bases between. Germline values: CDR1 SQVTM, CDR2 ANQGSEA. The CDR3 covers 15 residues. The CDR3 region has the DNA TGCAGCGGTGCTTCATCCCGGGTCCAAGGCACTGAAGCTTTCTTT. Translation gives CSGASSRVQGTEAFF.

This clonotype was counted only a few times. The chain carries TRBV5-1 and TRBJ1-2; D is possibly TRBD1 (5 bases). Germline V gives CDR1 SGHRS, CDR2 YFSETQ. The CDR3 consists of 14 residues. Trimming took 0 bases from V and 6 from J, leaving 12 bases between them. This chain's CDR3 is CASSLGGDGDGYTF. CDR3 nucleotides: TGCGCCAGCAGCTTGGGGGGGGATGGAGATGGCTACACCTTC.

The chain carries TRBV7-2 and TRBJ2-7, with D possibly being TRBD2 (7 bases). The length of the CDR3 is 16 residues. V was cut by 7 bases and J by 1 base, with 20 bases left in between. Per the germline V gene, CDR1 is SGHTA and CDR2 is FQGNSA. In DNA form, the CDR3 reads TGTGCCAGCAACCCCTTTGGGGGGGCTGTGTCCTACGAGCAGTACTTC. Its translation is CASNPFGGAVSYEQYF. The full variable domain, its missing parts supplied by reference TRBV7-2 and TRBJ2-7, is GAGVSQSPSNKVTEKGKDVELRCDPISGHTALYWYRQSLGQGLEFLIYFQGNSAPDKSGLPSDRFSAERTGGSVSTLTIQRTQQEDSAVYLCASNPFGGAVSYEQYFGPGTRLTVT.

The chain uses TRBV10-3 and TRBJ2-1; D call uncertain. The CDR3 runs to 12 residues. Trimming shortened V by 6 bases and J by 5 bases, and 8 bases separated the two germline ends. Looked up from germline, CDR1 is ENHRY and CDR2 is SYGVKD. This CDR3 is CAIRSQNNEQFF. Here the CDR3 DNA reads TGTGCCATCAGATCCCAGAACAATGAGCAGTTCTTC.

This clonotype has ten or more counts. This rearrangement joins TRBV28 to TRBJ2-7; the D gene is possibly TRBD2 (5 bases). With 5 bases removed from V and 3 bases from J, the gap between germline ends came to 17 bases. The CDR3 covers 15 residues. Looked up from germline, CDR1 is MDHEN and CDR2 is SYDVKM. CDR3 DNA: TGTGCCAGCAGTGAACTAGTTCCCTCTATCTACGAGCAGTACTTC. Its translation: CASSELVPSIYEQYF.

This clonotype was detected many times. J is TRBJ2-7 and V is TRBV28; D not resolved. From germline, CDR1 is MDHEN and CDR2 SYDVKM. Trimming took 6 bases from V and 1 from J, leaving 19 bases between them. The CDR3 runs 16 residues. The CDR3 here is CASSDQKVYLSYEQYF. In DNA, the CDR3 is TGTGCCAGCAGCGACCAAAAAGTGTACCTATCCTACGAGCAGTACTTC.

This clonotype was detected many times. This rearrangement joins TRBV28 to TRBJ1-2; D might be TRBD1 (5 bases). Trimming took off 4 bases at V and 2 bases at J, with 17 bases between the two ends. The CDR3 covers 16 residues. Germline loops: CDR1 MDHEN, CDR2 SYDVKM. The CDR3 sequence: CASSSPPLQENYGYTF. DNA of the CDR3: TGTGCCAGCAGTTCCCCCCCATTACAGGAAAACTATGGCTACACCTTC.

This clonotype was counted a few times. The chain is built from TRBV28 and TRBJ2-3; possibly TRBD2 for D (6 bases). Germline CDR1 is MDHEN and CDR2 is SYDVKM. This CDR3 has 12 residues. Trimming left V 6 bases short and J 6 bases short, with 10 bases between. CDR3 nucleotides: TGTGCCAGCAGCGGGACTTTGGATACGCAGTATTTT. The encoded protein is CASSGTLDTQYF.

The chain joins TRBV7-2 to TRBJ1-1; 9 bases match TRBD1. Per the germline V gene, CDR1 is SGHTA and CDR2 is FQGNSA. CDR3 length equals 16 residues. J lost 1 base, V lost 6 bases, and 9 bases had no gene match. The CDR3, as DNA: TGTGCCAGCAGTCTTCCCGGGACAGGGAGGAACACTGAAGCTTTCTTT. As protein: CASSLPGTGRNTEAFF.

The chain joins TRBV11-3 to TRBJ2-7; TRBD2 aligns across 8 bases. J was trimmed by 6 bases and V by 0 bases; bases with no gene match: 10. Germline CDR1 SGHNT, CDR2 YENEEA. The CDR3 loop spans 16 amino acids. The CDR3 nucleotides are TGTGCCAGCAGCTTAGATCTCTATGCGGGAGGAGGCGAGCAGTACTTC. It yields the protein CASSLDLYAGGGEQYF.

This clonotype has ten or more counts. The rearrangement links TRBV24-1 to TRBJ1-1, with TRBD1 identical over 9 bases. Germline values: CDR1 KGHDR, CDR2 SFDVKD. V shed 2 bases, J shed 3 bases, and the junction held 3 bases outside the gene matches. This CDR3 spans 15 amino acids. CDR3: CATSDSRTGDTEAFF. DNA for the CDR3: TGTGCCACCAGTGATTCGAGGACAGGGGACACTGAAGCTTTCTTT.

This clonotype was counted a single time. The chain recombines TRBV28 with TRBJ2-3; TRBD1 might be the D (6 bases). Germline values: CDR1 MDHEN, CDR2 SYDVKM. The CDR3 loop spans 13 amino acids. Trimming left V 2 bases short and J 5 bases short, with 8 bases between. The CDR3 DNA sequence: TGTGCCAGCAGTTTAACAGGGATAGATACGCAGTATTTT. As protein: CASSLTGIDTQYF.